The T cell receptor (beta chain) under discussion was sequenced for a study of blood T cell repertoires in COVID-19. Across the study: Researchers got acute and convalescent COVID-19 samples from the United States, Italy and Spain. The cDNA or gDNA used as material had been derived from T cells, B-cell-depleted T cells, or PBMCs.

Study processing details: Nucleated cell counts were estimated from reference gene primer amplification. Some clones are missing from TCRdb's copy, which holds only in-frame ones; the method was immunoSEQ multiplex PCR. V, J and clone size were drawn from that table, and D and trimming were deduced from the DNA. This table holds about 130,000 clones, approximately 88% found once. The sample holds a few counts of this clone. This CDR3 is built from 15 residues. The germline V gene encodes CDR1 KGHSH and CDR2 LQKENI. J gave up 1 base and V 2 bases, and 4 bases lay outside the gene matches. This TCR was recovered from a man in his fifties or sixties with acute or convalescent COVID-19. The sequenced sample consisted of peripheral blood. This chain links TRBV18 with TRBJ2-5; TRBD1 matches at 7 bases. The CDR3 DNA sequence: TGTGCCAGCTCACCATACAGGGGTGCCCAAGAGACCCAGTACTTC. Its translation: CASSPYRGAQETQYF.